These T cell receptor beta chains were read from a single sample in a study of human T cells and chemical hapten exposure. TCRdb processed the RACE reads anew with MiXCR; each CDR3 protein has one entry. The sample includes about 92,000 distinct CDR3 sequences, 8% to 10% seen only once; the top ten take 3.6%. The sequenced sample was whole blood, obtained in connection with sensitization to the hapten diphenylcyclopropenone (DPC). Receptors originate from a woman in her 40s with alopecia areata. Some clones in this sample may be carry-over from other donors' samples. Both conserved end residues are part of each CDR3. A D gene is named only where the DNA matches it firmly. The size entry is marked missing in some rows and otherwise reads once, few, many or a size class.

>TRBV10-3|-|TRBJ2-5|-
CAIREPGETQYF
TGTGCCATCAGGGAACCCGGCGAGACCCAGTACTTC
>TRBV11-1|many|TRBJ1-6|-
CASSLYGSSPLHF
TGTGCCAGCAGCTTGTACGGCTCTTCACCCCTCCACTTT
>TRBV29-1|-|TRBJ1-2|-
CSVEYGLHGLYGYTF
TGCAGCGTCGAATACGGACTACACGGCCTATATGGCTACACCTTC
>TRBV28|many|TRBJ1-1|-
CASSRDPWTEAFF
TGTGCCAGCAGCAGGGACCCTTGGACTGAAGCTTTCTTT
>TRBV12-3/TRBV12-4|-|TRBJ2-1|-
CASSSPFGLEQFF
TGTGCCAGCAGTTCTCCCTTCGGGCTTGAGCAGTTCTTC
>TRBV24-1|many|TRBJ2-1|TRBD2
CATQGYGGGAENEQFF
TGTGCCACCCAAGGATATGGCGGGGGGGCGGAAAATGAGCAGTTCTTC
>TRBV19|many|TRBJ1-5|TRBD1
CASRTGGESQPQHF
TGTGCCAGTCGGACAGGGGGCGAGAGTCAGCCCCAGCATTTT
>TRBV6-4|many|TRBJ2-2|-
CASSLDTTGELFF
TGTGCCAGCAGCCTCGACACCACCGGGGAGCTGTTTTTT
>TRBV4-2|many|TRBJ1-6|-
CASSQDQRNSPLHF
TGTGCCAGCAGCCAAGATCAGCGAAATTCACCCCTCCACTTT
>TRBV27|few|TRBJ1-3|-
CASSYRASGNTIYF
TGTGCCAGCAGTTATAGGGCCTCTGGAAACACCATATATTTT
>TRBV30|-|TRBJ1-2|TRBD1
CALDPVGTGGGGYTF
TGTGCCTTGGACCCGGTAGGGACAGGAGGCGGTGGCTACACCTTC
>TRBV7-9|-|TRBJ2-4|-
CASSLDTIQYF
TGTGCCAGCAGCCTAGATACCATTCAGTACTTC
>TRBV7-9|many|TRBJ1-4|TRBD1
CASSIGTATNEKLFF
TGTGCCAGCAGCATTGGGACAGCAACTAATGAAAAACTGTTTTTT
>TRBV28|many|TRBJ1-5|TRBD1
CASHPRTGNNQPQHF
TGTGCCAGTCACCCTCGGACAGGAAACAATCAGCCCCAGCATTTT